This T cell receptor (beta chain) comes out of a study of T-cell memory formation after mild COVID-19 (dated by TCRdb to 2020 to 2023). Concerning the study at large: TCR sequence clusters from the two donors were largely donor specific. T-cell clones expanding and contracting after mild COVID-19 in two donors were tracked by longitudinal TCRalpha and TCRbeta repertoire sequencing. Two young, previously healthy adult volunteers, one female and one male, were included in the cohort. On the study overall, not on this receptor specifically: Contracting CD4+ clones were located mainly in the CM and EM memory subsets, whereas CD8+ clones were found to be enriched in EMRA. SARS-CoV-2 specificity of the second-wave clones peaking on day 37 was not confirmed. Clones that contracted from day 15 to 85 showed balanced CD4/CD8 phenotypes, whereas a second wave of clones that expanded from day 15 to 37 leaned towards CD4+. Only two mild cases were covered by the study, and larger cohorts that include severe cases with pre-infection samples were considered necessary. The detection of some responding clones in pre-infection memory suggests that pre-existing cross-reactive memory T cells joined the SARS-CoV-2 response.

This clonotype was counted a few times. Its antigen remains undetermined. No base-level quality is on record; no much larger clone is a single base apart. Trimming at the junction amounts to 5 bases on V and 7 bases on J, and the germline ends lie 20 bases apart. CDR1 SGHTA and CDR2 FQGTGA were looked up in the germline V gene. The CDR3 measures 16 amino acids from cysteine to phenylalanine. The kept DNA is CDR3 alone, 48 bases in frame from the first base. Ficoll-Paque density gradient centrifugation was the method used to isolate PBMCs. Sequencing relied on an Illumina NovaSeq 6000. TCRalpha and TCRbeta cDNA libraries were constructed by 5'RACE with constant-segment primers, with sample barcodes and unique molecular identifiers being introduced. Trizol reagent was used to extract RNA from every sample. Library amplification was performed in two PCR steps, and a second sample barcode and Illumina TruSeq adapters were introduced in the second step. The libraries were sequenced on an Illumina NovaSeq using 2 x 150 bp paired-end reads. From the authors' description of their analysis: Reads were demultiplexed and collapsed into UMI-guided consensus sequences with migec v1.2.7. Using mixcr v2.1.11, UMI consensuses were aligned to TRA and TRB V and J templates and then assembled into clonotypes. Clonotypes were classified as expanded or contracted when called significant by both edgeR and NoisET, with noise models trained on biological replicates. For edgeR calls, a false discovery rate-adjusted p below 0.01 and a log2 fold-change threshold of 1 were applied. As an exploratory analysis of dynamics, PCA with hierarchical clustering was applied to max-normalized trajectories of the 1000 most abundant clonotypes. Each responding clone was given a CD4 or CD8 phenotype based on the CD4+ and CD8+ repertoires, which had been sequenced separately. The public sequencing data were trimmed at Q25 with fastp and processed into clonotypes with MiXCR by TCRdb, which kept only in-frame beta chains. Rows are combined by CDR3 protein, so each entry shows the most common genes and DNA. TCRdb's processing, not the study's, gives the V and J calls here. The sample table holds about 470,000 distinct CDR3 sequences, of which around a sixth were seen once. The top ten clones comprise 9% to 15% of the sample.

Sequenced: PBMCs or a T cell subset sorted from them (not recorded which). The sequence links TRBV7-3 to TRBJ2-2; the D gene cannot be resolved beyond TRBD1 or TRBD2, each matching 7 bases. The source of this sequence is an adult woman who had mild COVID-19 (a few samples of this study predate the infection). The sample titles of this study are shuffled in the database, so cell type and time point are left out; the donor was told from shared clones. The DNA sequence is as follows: TGTGCCAGCAGCCACCCGGGGGAGGGGGCGAACGGGGAGCTGTTTTTT. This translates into CASSHPGEGANGELFF. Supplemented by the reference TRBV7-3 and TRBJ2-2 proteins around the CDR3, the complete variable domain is GAGVSQTPSNKVTEKGKYVELRCDPISGHTALYWYRQSLGQGPEFLIYFQGTGAADDSGLPNDRFFAVRPEGSVSTLKIQRTERGDSAVYLCASSHPGEGANGELFFGEGSRLTVL.